These 20 T cell receptor beta chains originate from one sample sequenced in a study of blood T cell repertoires in COVID-19. Data came from immunoSEQ multiplex PCR; TCRdb stores just in-frame clones and leaves some out. The sample contains fewer than 300,000 clones, roughly 80% of which appear only once. Specimen: peripheral blood. These receptors were obtained from a human donor with COVID-19, enrolled during active disease. The donor label of this sample is uncertain.

The J gene is TRBJ2-5, the V gene TRBV7-2; 7 bases align to TRBD2. The CDR3 is 14 amino acids. V lost 5 bases and J lost 5; bases outside the gene matches: 8. Per the germline V gene, CDR1 is SGHTA and CDR2 is FQGNSA. CDR3: CASSTGTTSETQYF. The CDR3 DNA reads as TGTGCCAGCAGCACTGGGACTACCAGCGAGACCCAGTACTTC.

The rearrangement uses TRBV25-1 and TRBJ1-5; a possible D gene is TRBD1 (6 bases). Germline-derived CDR1 and CDR2 are MGHDK and SYGVNS. The CDR3 covers 13 residues. The V and J ends lost 6 bases and 7 bases respectively, with 13 bases between them. The CDR3 bases are TGTGCCAGCAGGGGGGACATTTGGCAGCCCCAGCATTTT. It specifies CASRGDIWQPQHF.

In this sample, this clone turned up once. The gene calls are TRBV5-1 and TRBJ2-2, with D possibly TRBD2 on 5 matching bases. This CDR3 contains 15 residues. V was shortened by 7 bases and J by 4 bases, with 17 bases between the two germline ends. Germline lookup yields CDR1 SGHRS and CDR2 YFSETQ. In DNA, the CDR3 is TGCGCCAGCTACTCCGGAGGAGTGAGCACCGGGGAGCTGTTTTTT. It encodes CASYSGGVSTGELFF.

A few counts support this clone. The V gene is TRBV19, the J gene TRBJ1-2; 9 bases align to TRBD1. J was trimmed by 4 bases and V by 1 base; bases with no gene match: 7. Germline CDR1 is LNHDA and CDR2 is SQIVND (reference sequence). This CDR3 comprises 16 residues. In nucleotides, the CDR3 is TGTGCCAGTAGTATAGGGACAGGGGCTCTTATCTATGGCTACACCTTC. Translating gives CASSIGTGALIYGYTF.

This chain connects TRBV3-1 (or the pseudogene TRBV3-2) to TRBJ1-2; TRBD1 matches 8 bases. The ends lost 4 bases at V and 5 bases at J; junction bases unmatched: 9. Germline CDR1 reads LGHDT; CDR2 reads YNNKEL (reference sequence). CDR3 length: 15 residues. CDR3: CASSPTRQGRYGYTF. CDR3 sequence (DNA): TGTGCCAGCAGCCCAACCCGACAGGGGAGGTATGGCTACACCTTC.

The chain employs TRBV6-1 and TRBJ2-1, with D tentatively TRBD1 (5 bases). The V gene lost 2 bases and the J gene lost 15 bases, with 23 bases spanning the gap. Germline V gene lookup returns CDR1 MNHNS and CDR2 SASEGT. The CDR3 totals 15 residues. As DNA, the CDR3 is TGTGCCAGCAGTGAACCTCGGCAAAGGACACCTCCCCGGTTCTTC. It encodes CASSEPRQRTPPRFF.

The chain recombines TRBV30 with TRBJ2-7, with 7 bases identical to TRBD2. After removal of 5 bases from V and 9 bases from J, the junction contained 16 bases not matched to a gene. Germline V gene data show CDR1 as GTSNPN and CDR2 as SVGIG (reference sequence). The CDR3 has 14 residues. The CDR3 bases are TGTGCCTGGGGTAGACTAGCCACATTCCCTGGGCAGTACTTC. Translated: CAWGRLATFPGQYF. The whole variable domain, remainder taken from reference TRBV30 and TRBJ2-7, is SQTIHQWPATLVQPVGSPLSLECTVEGTSNPNLYWYRQAAGRGLQLLFYSVGIGQISSEVPQNLSASRPQDRQFILSSKKLLLSDSGFYLCAWGRLATFPGQYFGPGTRLTVT.

This clone was seen only once. CDR3 sequence (DNA): TGTGCCAGCAGCATACAGAACACCGGGGAGCTGTTTTTT. Translating gives CASSIQNTGELFF. The chain carries TRBV7-2 and TRBJ2-2; D not resolved. Trimming took 5 bases from V and 1 from J, leaving 5 bases between them. This CDR3 has 13 amino acids. The V gene's germline CDR1 is SGHTA and CDR2 FQGNSA.

In this sample, this clone turned up a few times. The CDR3 DNA reads as TGTGCCAGCAGCCCGCGTCAAACCGGGGAGCTGTTTTTT. Residues: CASSPRQTGELFF. The rearrangement links TRBV11-2 to TRBJ2-2; D remains unclear. Trimming shortened V by 5 bases and J by 5 bases, and 9 bases separated the two germline ends. The germline CDR1 and CDR2 sequences are SGHAT and FQNNGV. The CDR3 spans 13 residues. Looking up the rest from reference TRBV11-2 and TRBJ2-2 gives the full variable domain: EAGVAQSPRYKIIEKRQSVAFWCNPISGHATLYWYQQILGQGPKLLIQFQNNGVVDDSQLPKDRFSAERLKGVDSTLKIQPAKLEDSAVYLCASSPRQTGELFFGEGSRLTVL.

The chain employs TRBV18 and TRBJ2-5; 8 bases are shared with TRBD1. With V trimmed by 0 bases and J by 1 base, 13 bases remained unmatched. Germline CDR1 KGHSH, CDR2 LQKENI. The CDR3 totals 19 residues. The CDR3 nucleotides read TGTGCCAGCTCACCACCGGGACAGGCTTTGATCGGGTCCCAAGAGACCCAGTACTTC. Translated, it gives CASSPPGQALIGSQETQYF.

This clone is a singleton in its sample. The CDR3 loop is CASSSKTQGYTEAFF. CDR3 DNA sequence: TGTGCCAGCAGTTCGAAAACACAGGGGTACACTGAAGCTTTCTTT. The chain carries TRBV6-5 and TRBJ1-1; 7 bases align to TRBD1. The trim removed 4 bases at V and 3 bases at J, leaving 8 bases unmatched. CDR3 length equals 15 residues. Germline V gene lookup returns CDR1 MNHEY and CDR2 SVGAGI.

The gene calls are TRBV6-6 and TRBJ1-3, with TRBD1 as a possible D gene (5 bases). Looked up from germline, CDR1 is MNHNY and CDR2 is SVGAGI (reference sequence). The CDR3 spans 15 residues. Trimming removed 2 bases at V and 4 bases at J, with 12 bases between. In DNA, the CDR3 is TGTGCCAGCAGTTACGACGGGGGAGCCGGAAACACCATATATTTT. This encodes CASSYDGGAGNTIYF.

The V call is TRBV28, the J call TRBJ2-2, with TRBD2 matching over 13 bases. Looked up from germline, CDR1 is MDHEN and CDR2 is SYDVKM. The V and J ends lost 5 bases and 7 bases, in that order; junction bases with no gene match: 7. This CDR3 is 16 amino acids long. CDR3 region: CASSILAGGPHGELFF. The CDR3 DNA sequence: TGTGCCAGCAGTATACTAGCGGGAGGGCCTCACGGGGAGCTGTTTTTT.

The chain uses TRBV2 and TRBJ1-4; D call uncertain. The germline V gene encodes CDR1 SNHLY and CDR2 FYNNEI. The V end lost 10 bases, the J end lost 0 bases, and 12 bases lay between the germline ends. This CDR3 is 14 amino acids long. In DNA form, the CDR3 reads TGTGCCACCCGGTCCGAGACAACTAATGAAAAACTGTTTTTT. It yields the protein CATRSETTNEKLFF.

The chain uses TRBV7-6 and TRBJ2-2; D gene uncertain. Trimming shortened V by 5 bases and J by 8 bases, and 12 bases separated the two germline ends. Germline values: CDR1 SGHVS, CDR2 FNYEAQ. This CDR3 is 13 amino acids long. CDR3 in DNA: TGTGCCAGCAGCCCCGGTAATTTTGGGGAGCTGTTTTTT. Translation gives CASSPGNFGELFF.

V is TRBV5-1 and J is TRBJ2-7; tentatively, D is TRBD1 (5 bases). CDR1 is SGHRS, CDR2 YFSETQ, per germline. There are 14 residues in the CDR3. V lost 4 bases and J lost 0, with 11 bases in between. CDR3 region: CASSTTGHSYEQYF. For the CDR3, the DNA is TGCGCCAGCAGCACTACAGGTCACTCCTACGAGCAGTACTTC.

V is TRBV9 and J is TRBJ2-1; D is perhaps TRBD2 (5 bases). CDR3 length: 15 residues. Trimming left V 0 bases short and J 9 bases short, with 16 bases between. Per germline, CDR1 SGDLS and CDR2 YYNGEE. CDR3 DNA sequence: TGTGCCAGCAGCGTAGGAAGGACTCATGCCGTTGAGCAGTTCTTC. It specifies CASSVGRTHAVEQFF.

This chain joins TRBV3-1 (or the pseudogene TRBV3-2) and TRBJ2-7, with D perhaps TRBD1 (6 bases). This CDR3 contains 13 residues. Germline V gives CDR1 LGHDT, CDR2 YNNKEL (reference sequence). Trimming took 4 bases from V and 3 from J, leaving 10 bases between them. Written as DNA, the CDR3 is TGTGCCAGCAGCCCAGGACAGATCTACGAGCAGTACTTC. Its protein product is CASSPGQIYEQYF.

This chain joins TRBV28 and TRBJ2-1, with TRBD2 matching 9 bases. With 3 bases clipped from V and 6 bases from J, the junction kept 6 bases outside the gene matches. This CDR3 region has 15 residues. The V gene's germline CDR1 is MDHEN and CDR2 SYDVKM. The CDR3 loop reads CASSLSGGRVNEQFF. The CDR3 DNA reads as TGTGCCAGCAGTTTGAGCGGGGGGCGGGTCAATGAGCAGTTCTTC.

The gene calls are TRBV6-1 and TRBJ1-6; D is unclear. Trimming took 1 base from V and 10 from J, leaving 8 bases between them. Germline values: CDR1 MNHNS, CDR2 SASEGT. The CDR3 spans 13 residues. Here the CDR3 reads CASSEDFNSPLHF. DNA of the CDR3: TGTGCCAGCAGTGAAGACTTCAACTCACCCCTCCACTTT.